These 15 T cell receptor beta chains originate from one sample sequenced in a study of blood T cell repertoires in COVID-19. Measured with immunoSEQ multiplex PCR; TCRdb has only the in-frame clones, and not every one. The sample lists some 300,000 clones; roughly 84% were seen once. The specimen was PBMCs or T cells enriched from blood (not recorded which). The receptors here all came from a woman in her twenties or thirties who had recovered from COVID-19.

The V and J genes are TRBV19 and TRBJ2-6; D is uncertain. CDR1 and CDR2 (germline): LNHDA, SQIVND (reference sequence). CDR3 length: 12 amino acids. Trimming removed 11 bases at V and 1 base at J, with 6 bases between. The CDR3 DNA reads TGTGCCGGCCTTTCTGGGGCCAACGTCCTGACTTTC. The encoded protein is CAGLSGANVLTF.

V gene TRBV27 combines with J gene TRBJ2-7, with 7 positions matching TRBD1. Germline V gene data show CDR1 as MNHEY and CDR2 as SMNVEV (reference sequence). J gave up 0 bases and V 7 bases, and 9 bases lay outside the gene matches. The CDR3 spans 15 residues. In DNA form, the CDR3 reads TGTGCCAGCAAACTACAGGGGAAAGGCTCCTACGAGCAGTACTTC. It translates to CASKLQGKGSYEQYF.

This clone was seen only once. The chain links TRBV5-1 to TRBJ2-7; 13 bases match TRBD2. The V segment lost 3 bases and the J segment 2 bases; nucleotides outside the gene matches: 8. The CDR3 contains 17 residues. The germline V gene encodes CDR1 SGHRS and CDR2 YFSETQ. This CDR3 is CASSYTSGGVKTYEQYF. Here the CDR3 DNA reads TGCGCCAGCAGCTACACTAGCGGGGGGGTTAAGACCTACGAGCAGTACTTC. Looking up the rest from reference TRBV5-1 and TRBJ2-7 gives the full variable domain: KAGVTQTPRYLIKTRGQQVTLSCSPISGHRSVSWYQQTPGQGLQFLFEYFSETQRNKGNFPGRFSGRQFSNSRSEMNVSTLELGDSALYLCASSYTSGGVKTYEQYFGPGTRLTVT.

The chain joins TRBV7-8 to TRBJ2-7, with 12 bases aligning to TRBD2. J gave up 0 bases and V 2 bases, and 8 bases lay outside the gene matches. Germline V gives CDR1 SGHVS, CDR2 FQNEAQ. This CDR3 has 18 residues. The CDR3 loop reads CASSLQTSGGASSYEQYF. Written as DNA, the CDR3 is TGTGCCAGCAGCTTACAGACTAGCGGGGGTGCTAGCTCCTACGAGCAGTACTTC.

This chain uses TRBV29-1 with TRBJ2-5; D remains ambiguous. CDR1 SQVTM and CDR2 ANQGSEA come from the germline V gene. This CDR3 is 13 amino acids long. Trimming pared 3 bases from V and 2 bases from J, leaving 10 bases between. The CDR3 region is CSVDPGRQETQYF. The CDR3 coding sequence is TGCAGCGTTGATCCCGGCAGGCAAGAGACCCAGTACTTC.

The J gene is TRBJ1-1, the V gene TRBV27; D is uncertain. The V gene lost 8 bases and the J gene lost 7 bases, with 17 bases spanning the gap. CDR3 size: 13 residues. Germline CDR1 MNHEY, CDR2 SMNVEV (reference sequence). CDR3 in DNA: TGTGCCAGCGCCGTTTCTGGCCCTGTTGAAGCTTTCTTT. Amino acid sequence: CASAVSGPVEAFF.

The J gene is TRBJ2-1, the V gene TRBV6-5; D is possibly TRBD2 (5 bases). Trimming pared 6 bases from V and 6 bases from J, leaving 15 bases between. Per germline, CDR1 MNHEY and CDR2 SVGAGI. This CDR3 is 14 amino acids long. The CDR3 region is CASRPLGVPNEQFF. The CDR3 coding sequence is TGTGCCAGCAGGCCCCTCGGGGTCCCCAATGAGCAGTTCTTC.

The chain has TRBV4-3 and TRBJ1-4, with D possibly matching TRBD1 (6 bases). Germline V CDR1 and CDR2: LGHNA, YSLEER. V lost 3 bases and J 3 bases, leaving 17 bases between the germline ends. CDR3 length equals 17 residues. In nucleotides, the CDR3 is TGCGCCAGCAGCCAGAACCGTCGACAGGACCCTAATGAAAAACTGTTTTTT. This gives the protein CASSQNRRQDPNEKLFF.

This chain links TRBV5-4 with TRBJ1-2, with 8 bases matching TRBD1. CDR1 and CDR2 (germline): SGHNT, YYREEE (reference sequence). V trimming: 3 bases; J trimming: 5 bases; junction bases outside the gene matches: 9. The CDR3 has 15 amino acids. This CDR3 reads CASSSYGQGTYGYTF. The DNA for the CDR3 is TGTGCCAGCAGCTCCTATGGACAGGGAACTTATGGCTACACCTTC. Drawing the rest from reference TRBV5-4 and TRBJ1-2, the complete variable domain is ETGVTQSPTHLIKTRGQQVTLRCSSQSGHNTVSWYQQALGQGPQFIFQYYREEENGRGNFPPRFSGLQFPNYSSELNVNALELDDSALYLCASSSYGQGTYGYTFGSGTRLTVV.

This clone has just one count. The V and J genes are TRBV4-1 and TRBJ2-1; 7 bases align to TRBD1. The germline V gene has CDR1 MGHRA and CDR2 YSYEKL. The CDR3 is 17 amino acids. Losses at the gene ends were 3 bases for V and 0 bases for J; bases not matched to a gene: 8. CDR3 sequence reads: CASSHHLWTGSYNEQFF. Here the CDR3 DNA reads TGCGCCAGCAGCCACCACCTTTGGACAGGCTCCTACAATGAGCAGTTCTTC.

V and J are TRBV3-1 (or the pseudogene TRBV3-2) and TRBJ2-3; 13 bases align to TRBD2. The V and J ends lost 4 bases and 4 bases, in that order; junction bases with no gene match: 8. Germline V gene sequence: CDR1 LGHDT, CDR2 YNNKEL (reference sequence). This CDR3 is built from 17 residues. The CDR3: CASSPVGTSGGADTQYF. CDR3 DNA: TGTGCCAGCAGCCCAGTTGGAACTAGCGGGGGGGCAGATACGCAGTATTTT.

This chain joins TRBV6-5 and TRBJ2-7; 12 nucleotides match TRBD2. Germline lookup yields CDR1 MNHEY and CDR2 SVGAGI. The CDR3 has 14 amino acids. V was clipped by 6 bases and J by 5 bases; unmatched bases: 5. The CDR3 region has the DNA TGTGCCAGCAGGTGGACTAGCGGGGCCAACGAGCAGTACTTC. The encoded protein is CASRWTSGANEQYF.

The J gene is TRBJ2-1, the V gene TRBV21-1; TRBD2 was called by the table and not checked on the DNA. TRBV21-1 corresponds to a pseudogene. This CDR3 has 11 amino acids. For the CDR3, the DNA is TGTGCCAGCAGCCTAGCGAATGAGCAGTTCTTC. Translating gives CASSLANEQFF.

This chain connects TRBV7-2 to TRBJ1-2; 10 bases line up with TRBD1. This CDR3 is 14 amino acids long. The germline CDR1 and CDR2 sequences are SGHTA and FQGNSA. J was trimmed by 4 bases and V by 2 bases; bases with no gene match: 1. CDR3 sequence (DNA): TGTGCCAGCAGCTTACGGGACAGGGGCTATGGCTACACCTTC. This gives the protein CASSLRDRGYGYTF.

The chain recombines TRBV27 with TRBJ2-7, with 9 bases aligning to TRBD1. Germline V gene sequence: CDR1 MNHEY, CDR2 SMNVEV (reference sequence). The ends lost 5 bases at V and 7 bases at J; junction bases unmatched: 9. There are 14 residues in the CDR3. This chain's CDR3 is CASSPGQGQKEQYF. DNA of the CDR3: TGTGCCAGCAGTCCCGGACAGGGGCAAAAGGAGCAGTACTTC.